This T cell receptor beta chain comes out of a study of vaccination effects on CD4 cells after COVID-19. Study information: Post-vaccine sampling occurred a median 72 days after the second dose. Study-wide points: Infection-derived and vaccine-derived clones contracted markedly late after vaccination.

Measured with immunoSEQ multiplex PCR; TCRdb has only the in-frame clones, and not every one. The sample holds around 69,000 clones, 70% to 85% seen once. Regarding this clone: What it binds is not known.

In the ViraFEST assay, antigen-specific CD4+ clonotypes were identified by expansion after peptide-pool stimulation. The culture ran for 10 days before CD4+ T cells were isolated. Participants got two doses of BNT162b2 or mRNA-1273 vaccine. Cultures used more than 1.5 million PBMC per well, 9.5 to 10 IU/ml IL-2 and roughly 10 ug/ml peptides. Trimming removed 7 bases at V and 1 base at J, with 17 bases between. Germline V gene sequence: CDR1 MRHNA, CDR2 SNTAGT. This CDR3 is built from 15 residues. This sequence joins TRBV6-4 and TRBJ2-7; TRBD1 is a possible D gene (6 bases). Here the sequenced sample was CD4+ T cells from PBMCs cultured with HCoV-229E spike peptides, taken after COVID-19 vaccination. This clonotype was sampled from a human donor who received a COVID-19 vaccine. The CDR3 DNA reads TGTGCCAGCATTCCCCCCCCGACAGGATCCTACGAGCAGTACGTC. Protein product: CASIPPPTGSYEQYV.